These 14 T cell receptor beta chains were sequenced from one sample in a study of regulatory T cells in long-lasting Graves disease. Specified time point: persistent/refractory GD, antithyroid drugs over 5 years with positive TRAb. The TCR library was made from RNA that had been extracted from PBMCs in TRIzol. Assembly of TCR beta libraries relied on iRepertoire HTBI primers together with Arm-PCR of CDR3 regions. TCRdb called the multiplex PCR reads again in MiXCR, with one record for every CDR3 protein. The table shows roughly 400,000 distinct CDR3 sequences, with over 20% occurring only once. Sequences were derived from peripheral blood mononuclear cells (PBMCs), sampled when the disease was refractory, from a patient treated with antithyroid drugs. The receptors shown here come from a female donor with Graves disease.

This clonotype came up a few times. Here the CDR3 DNA reads TGTGCCAGCAGCGTAGGAACCGGGACAGACAAAACCTACGAGCAGTACTTC. This codes for CASSVGTGTDKTYEQYF. The V gene is TRBV9, the J gene TRBJ2-7; 7 bases match TRBD1. From germline, CDR1 is SGDLS and CDR2 YYNGEE. The CDR3 is 17 residues long. Unmatched junction bases numbered 11, after V lost 0 bases and J lost 2 bases.

This clonotype has only one observation. The rearrangement joins TRBV20-1 to TRBJ2-7, with D perhaps assigned TRBD1 or TRBD2 (5 bases each). Trimming took 0 bases from V and 2 from J, leaving 20 bases between them. This CDR3 spans 17 amino acids. CDR1 and CDR2 from the germline V gene are DFQATT and SNEGSKA (reference sequence). Written as DNA, the CDR3 is TGCAGTGCTAGAGATTTGCCCGGGGCTCCGGCAGCCTACGAGCAGTACTTC. It encodes CSARDLPGAPAAYEQYF.

In its sample, this clonotype was seen many times. The V and J genes are TRBV10-1 and TRBJ2-2, with a tentative D call TRBD2 (5 bases). V was trimmed by 3 bases and J by 1 base, leaving 9 bases between them. The CDR3 contains 15 residues. The germline CDR1 and CDR2 sequences are WNHNN and SYGVQD (reference sequence). For the CDR3, the DNA is TGCGCCAGCAGTGATTTCGGGGAGAACACCGGGGAGCTGTTTTTT. Translation gives CASSDFGENTGELFF.

The table lists this clonotype with a few counts. V and J are TRBV6-1 and TRBJ2-1; a possible D gene is TRBD1 (5 bases). Trimming stripped 6 bases from V and 0 bases from J, with 12 bases between. Germline V gene sequence: CDR1 MNHNS, CDR2 SASEGT. The CDR3 has 15 amino acids. Written as DNA, the CDR3 is TGTGCCAGCAGCATAGGGGTCAGCTCCTACAATGAGCAGTTCTTC. This sequence encodes CASSIGVSSYNEQFF.

The genes are TRBV11-2 and TRBJ2-1; D is possibly TRBD1 or TRBD2 (5 bases each). Trimming stripped 4 bases from V and 4 bases from J, with 11 bases between. The CDR3 spans 14 residues. CDR1 is SGHAT, CDR2 FQNNGV, per germline. The CDR3 DNA reads TGTGCCAGCAGCTCAGCCGGGGCATACAATGAGCAGTTCTTC. It translates to CASSSAGAYNEQFF.

Remarks on this clonotype: Here the CDR3 omits its conserved ending phenylalanine or tryptophan, so a read error is the likely source. The rearrangement links TRBV29-1 to TRBJ2-2; D gene uncertain. The CDR3 totals 11 residues. Germline V gene sequence: CDR1 SQVTM, CDR2 ANQGSEA. Trimming stripped 4 bases from V and 7 bases from J, with 7 bases between. In DNA, the CDR3 is TGCAGCGTTGTAACAGTCGGGGAGCTGTTTTAT. Residues: CSVVTVGELFY.

This clonotype was recorded at least ten times. This chain connects TRBV2 to TRBJ2-2; tentatively, D is TRBD2 (5 bases). This CDR3 has 14 residues. Deletions cut 1 base from V and 5 bases from J, with 8 bases between. Germline CDR1 and CDR2: SNHLY and FYNNEI. In nucleotides, the CDR3 is TGTGCCAGCAGTGAAGTAGGAGGAACCGGGGAGCTGTTTTTT. Protein: CASSEVGGTGELFF.

This clonotype showed up just a few times. The gene calls are TRBV10-2 and TRBJ1-5; TRBD1 might be the D (5 bases). This CDR3 is 16 amino acids long. Germline-derived CDR1 and CDR2 are WSHSY and SAAADI. Between the trimmed V and J ends, which lost 2 bases and 5 bases, there was a span of 16 bases. CDR3 coding DNA: TGCGCCAGCAGTGAGCCGGGGCGAGGGGATTATCAGCCCCAGCATTTT. It encodes CASSEPGRGDYQPQHF.

This chain connects TRBV14 to TRBJ1-2; D uncertain. The CDR3 runs 15 residues. Germline assignment: CDR1 SGHDN and CDR2 FVKESK. Trimming removed 0 bases at V and 3 bases at J, with 11 bases between. CDR3 amino acids: CASSQDIGSDYGYTF. In DNA form, the CDR3 reads TGTGCCAGCAGCCAAGATATAGGGTCGGACTATGGCTACACCTTC.

The chain has TRBV9 and TRBJ2-7, with a tentative D call TRBD1 (6 bases). Germline CDR1 is SGDLS and CDR2 is YYNGEE. The length of the CDR3 is 16 residues. V lost 0 bases and J lost 0, with 13 bases in between. Here the CDR3 DNA reads TGTGCCAGCAGCGTAGGTCCTAGGGGGAACTCCTACGAGCAGTACTTC. Encoded protein: CASSVGPRGNSYEQYF.

This clonotype was detected ten times or more. The chain carries TRBV11-1 and TRBJ1-1; D is unclear. Germline V gives CDR1 SGHAT, CDR2 FQDESV (reference sequence). This CDR3 spans 15 amino acids. Trimming stripped 4 bases from V and 1 base from J, with 13 bases between. For the CDR3, the DNA is TGTGCCAGCAGCTACCGGCCCCCACAGAACACTGAAGCTTTCTTT. Amino acid sequence: CASSYRPPQNTEAFF. Together with reference TRBV11-1 and TRBJ1-1, the CDR3 gives the full variable domain: EAEVAQSPRYKITEKSQAVAFWCDPISGHATLYWYRQILGQGPELLVQFQDESVVDDSQLPKDRFSAERLKGVDSTLKIQPAELGDSAMYLCASSYRPPQNTEAFFGQGTRLTVV.

This clonotype was observed many times. The J gene is TRBJ2-7, the V gene TRBV2, with 8 bases lining up with TRBD2. Germline V gene data show CDR1 as SNHLY and CDR2 as FYNNEI. CDR3 size: 13 residues. V trimming: 9 bases; J trimming: 6 bases; junction bases outside the gene matches: 10. CDR3 loop: CASVAGLTREQYF. CDR3 coding DNA: TGTGCCAGTGTAGCGGGACTAACCCGCGAGCAGTACTTC.

V usage is TRBV6-1 and J usage is TRBJ1-1; the match to TRBD1 covers 7 bases. V dropped 4 bases and J dropped 8; count of bases not matched to a gene: 16. From germline, CDR1 is MNHNS and CDR2 SASEGT. The CDR3 runs to 16 residues. Here the CDR3 DNA reads TGTGCCAGCAGTGGCGGACAGGTTACCCAGCCAAGAGAAGCTTTCTTT. Protein product: CASSGGQVTQPREAFF.

The chain has TRBV12-3 or TRBV12-4 and TRBJ1-3; D unresolved. V was clipped by 4 bases and J by 0 bases, with 10 bases between them. This CDR3 has 15 residues. The CDR3 here is CASSWVPISGNTIYF. The CDR3 region has the DNA TGTGCCAGCAGTTGGGTCCCGATCTCTGGAAACACCATATATTTT.